This T cell receptor (beta chain) was sequenced for a study of shared clonotypes between healthy human individuals. CDR1 SGHDT and CDR2 YYEEEE come from the germline V gene. The CDR3 spans 13 residues. V was cut by 0 bases and J by 2 bases, with 3 bases left in between. With regard to this clone: The sample holds other DNA sequences that translate to the same CDR3.

Here immunoSEQ multiplex PCR was the method, and the copy in TCRdb shows in-frame clones only, minus some. Altogether approximately 1.5 million clones are present, just under 99% being singletons, with the ten largest covering 0.36%. Sequenced: naive CD4+ T cells sorted from blood. Subset specified: CD45RA+ positively selected. The V call is TRBV5-6, the J call TRBJ2-1; D is unresolved. This receptor was identified in a man aged 25-45 years in good health. CDR3 region: CASSLGPYNEQFF. As DNA, the CDR3 is TGTGCCAGCAGCTTGGGTCCCTACAATGAGCAGTTCTTC.